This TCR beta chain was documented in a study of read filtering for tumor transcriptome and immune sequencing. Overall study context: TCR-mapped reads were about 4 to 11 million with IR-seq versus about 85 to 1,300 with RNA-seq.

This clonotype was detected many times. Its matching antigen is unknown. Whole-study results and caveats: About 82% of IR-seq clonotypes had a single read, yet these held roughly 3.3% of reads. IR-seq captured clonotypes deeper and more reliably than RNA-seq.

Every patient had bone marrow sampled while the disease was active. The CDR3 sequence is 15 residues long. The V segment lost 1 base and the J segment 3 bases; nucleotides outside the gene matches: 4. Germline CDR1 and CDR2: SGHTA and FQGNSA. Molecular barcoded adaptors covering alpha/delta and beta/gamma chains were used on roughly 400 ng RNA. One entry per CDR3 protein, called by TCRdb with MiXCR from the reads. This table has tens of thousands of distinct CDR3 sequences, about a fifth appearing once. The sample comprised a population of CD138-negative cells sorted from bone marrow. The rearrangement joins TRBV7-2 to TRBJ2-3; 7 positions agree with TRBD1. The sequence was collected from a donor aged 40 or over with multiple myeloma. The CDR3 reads CASSLGPGGTDTQYF. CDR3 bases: TGTGCCAGCAGCTTAGGACCAGGGGGTACAGATACGCAGTATTTT.